The 10 T cell receptor beta chains given below trace back to one sample, sequenced in a study of T cells in narcolepsy. Produced via immunoSEQ multiplex PCR; TCRdb's table is partial and in-frame only. The sample has 30,000 or so clones, approximately 80% seen once. The sequencing input was CD45RA- memory CD4+ T cells from PBMCs. The receptor source for this set is a human donor with narcolepsy.

This rearrangement joins TRBV6-1 to TRBJ2-7; D is undetermined. This CDR3 comprises 15 residues. Germline assignment: CDR1 MNHNS and CDR2 SASEGT. V lost 8 bases and J lost 0, with 17 bases in between. The CDR3, as DNA: TGTGCCAGCTTAGTAGGGTCCTCAAGCTCCTACGAGCAGTACTTC. Its protein is CASLVGSSSSYEQYF.

The J gene is TRBJ2-1, the V gene TRBV28, with D possibly TRBD1 on 6 matching bases. This CDR3 contains 13 residues. The ends were cut back, 6 bases at V and 8 bases at J, with 14 bases in the middle. The germline gives CDR1 MDHEN, CDR2 SYDVKM. The CDR3 DNA follows: TGTGCCAGCAGCCAAAACAGGGTCCATGAGCAGTTCTTC. This encodes CASSQNRVHEQFF. The full variable domain, rest sourced from reference TRBV28 and TRBJ2-1, is DVKVTQSSRYLVKRTGEKVFLECVQDMDHENMFWYRQDPGLGLRLIYFSYDVKMKEKGDIPEGYSVSREKKERFSLILESASTNQTSMYLCASSQNRVHEQFFGPGTRLTVL.

This chain joins TRBV18 and TRBJ2-5, with 7 positions matching TRBD1. This CDR3 region has 14 residues. V lost 3 bases, J lost 4 bases, and 5 bases stayed unmatched. Germline V gene data show CDR1 as KGHSH and CDR2 as LQKENI. DNA for the CDR3: TGTGCCAGCTCACCGACAGGGAATGGAGAGACCCAGTACTTC. Protein product: CASSPTGNGETQYF.

In this sample, this clone turned up once. The CDR3 is CASSVVQSKNTGELFF. In nucleotides, the CDR3 is TGTGCCAGCAGCGTAGTTCAATCAAAAAACACCGGGGAGCTGTTTTTT. The chain employs TRBV9 and TRBJ2-2, with D unclear. Germline V gene data show CDR1 as SGDLS and CDR2 as YYNGEE. CDR3 size: 16 residues. Between the trimmed V and J ends, which lost 0 bases and 2 bases, there was a span of 11 bases.

The chain links TRBV7-9 to TRBJ2-7; D unclear. Per germline, CDR1 SEHNR and CDR2 FQNEAQ (reference sequence). Trimming left V 2 bases short and J 4 bases short, with 9 bases between. This CDR3 comprises 13 residues. CDR3: CASSLSRDYEQYF. CDR3 DNA: TGTGCCAGCAGCTTATCAAGGGATTACGAGCAGTACTTC.

The V call is TRBV29-1, the J call TRBJ1-2, with D possibly matching TRBD1 (6 bases). Germline values: CDR1 SQVTM, CDR2 ANQGSEA. This CDR3 has 11 amino acids. Trimming took 7 bases from V and 4 from J, leaving 10 bases between them. In DNA form, the CDR3 reads TGCAGCGCTCAGGGGTTCTATGGCTACACCTTC. Its translation is CSAQGFYGYTF. Variable domain in full (rest from reference TRBV29-1 and TRBJ1-2): SAVISQKPSRDICQRGTSLTIQCQVDSQVTMMFWYRQQPGQSLTLIATANQGSEATYESGFVIDKFPISRPNLTFSTLTVSNMSPEDSSIYLCSAQGFYGYTFGSGTRLTVV.

The gene calls are TRBV28 and TRBJ1-5, with a tentative D call TRBD1 (6 bases). Germline V gives CDR1 MDHEN, CDR2 SYDVKM. V was shortened by 6 bases and J by 3 bases, with 15 bases between the two germline ends. This CDR3 region has 15 residues. In nucleotides, the CDR3 is TGTGCCAGCAGACCACCGGACAGCCCCAATCAGCCCCAGCATTTT. It specifies CASRPPDSPNQPQHF.

The gene calls are TRBV4-2 and TRBJ2-3; TRBD2 matches 8 bases. The germline V gene encodes CDR1 LGHNA and CDR2 YNFKEQ. The J segment lost 5 bases and the V segment lost 3 bases, leaving 7 bases of the junction unmatched. The CDR3 consists of 15 residues. DNA of the CDR3: TGTGCCAGCAGCCAGGAGGTTGCGGGAGGAGATACGCAGTATTTT. This sequence encodes CASSQEVAGGDTQYF.

Worth noting for this clone: The same CDR3 is also encoded by other DNA sequences in this sample. The chain joins TRBV7-2 to TRBJ1-5; D is undetermined. The germline V gene has CDR1 SGHTA and CDR2 FQGNSA. Trimming stripped 3 bases from V and 1 base from J, with 10 bases between. This CDR3 has 15 amino acids. Here the CDR3 reads CASSLSSTSNQPQHF. CDR3 in DNA: TGTGCCAGCAGCTTGTCTAGCACGAGCAATCAGCCCCAGCATTTT.

V is TRBV10-3 and J is TRBJ1-1; 8 nucleotides match TRBD1. V lost 7 bases, J lost 0 bases, and 1 base stayed unmatched. Germline CDR1 ENHRY, CDR2 SYGVKD. This CDR3 region has 13 residues. The CDR3 region has the DNA TGTGCCATCATGGGACAGGTGAACACTGAAGCTTTCTTT. Its translation is CAIMGQVNTEAFF.